This T cell receptor (beta chain) was obtained from a study of cytomegalovirus exposure and HLA in healthy donors. Whole-study findings and limits: Reports described diagnosis of cytomegalovirus status by the classifier as highly specific and sensitive.

Details on this clone: The target antigen is unknown.

The primer mix had 60 Vbeta and 13 Jbeta primers. Sequenced by immunoSEQ multiplex PCR; TCRdb stores in-frame clones only, minus some. The data show some 130,000 clones, about 80% seen once. The TCR comes from a male donor in good health and CMV-seropositive. Sequencing was performed on PBMCs.

CDR3 region: CASSKYGVLNDGYSNQPQHF. In nucleotides, the CDR3 is TGTGCCAGCAGCAAATACGGTGTCTTAAACGACGGGTATAGCAATCAGCCCCAGCATTTT. V usage is TRBV21-1 and J usage is TRBJ1-5. TRBV21-1 is a pseudogene segment. The CDR3 length is 20 residues.